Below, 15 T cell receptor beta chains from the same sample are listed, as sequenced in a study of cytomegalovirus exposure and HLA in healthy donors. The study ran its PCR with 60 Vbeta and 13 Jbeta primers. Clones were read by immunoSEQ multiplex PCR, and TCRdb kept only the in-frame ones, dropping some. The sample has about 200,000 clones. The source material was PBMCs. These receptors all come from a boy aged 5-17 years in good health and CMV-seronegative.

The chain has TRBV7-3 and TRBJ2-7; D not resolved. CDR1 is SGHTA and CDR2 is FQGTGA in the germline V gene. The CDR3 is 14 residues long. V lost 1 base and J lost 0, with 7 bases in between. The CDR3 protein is CASSLSAGSYEQYF. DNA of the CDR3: TGTGCCAGCAGCTTAAGCGCAGGCTCCTACGAGCAGTACTTC.

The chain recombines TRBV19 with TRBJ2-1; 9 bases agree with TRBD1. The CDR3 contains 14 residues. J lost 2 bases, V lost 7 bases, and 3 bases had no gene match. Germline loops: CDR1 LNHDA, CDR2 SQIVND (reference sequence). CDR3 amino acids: CASTGQGTYNEQFF. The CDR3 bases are TGTGCCAGTACGGGACAGGGAACCTACAATGAGCAGTTCTTC.

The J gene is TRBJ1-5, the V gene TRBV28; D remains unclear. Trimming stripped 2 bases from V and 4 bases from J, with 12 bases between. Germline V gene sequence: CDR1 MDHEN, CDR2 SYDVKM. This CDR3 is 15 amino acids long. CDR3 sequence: CASSLNVRGNQPQHF. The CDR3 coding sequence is TGTGCCAGCAGTTTAAATGTTCGAGGAAATCAGCCCCAGCATTTT.

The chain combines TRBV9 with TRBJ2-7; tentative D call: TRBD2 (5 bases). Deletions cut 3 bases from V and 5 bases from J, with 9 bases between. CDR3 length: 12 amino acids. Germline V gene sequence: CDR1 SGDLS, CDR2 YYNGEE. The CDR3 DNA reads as TGTGCCAGCAGCGACGGAGGACACGAGCAGTACTTC. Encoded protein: CASSDGGHEQYF.

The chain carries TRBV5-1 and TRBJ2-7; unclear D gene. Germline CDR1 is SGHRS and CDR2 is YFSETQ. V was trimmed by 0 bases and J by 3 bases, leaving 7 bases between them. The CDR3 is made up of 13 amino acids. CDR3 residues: CASSLDRHYEQYF. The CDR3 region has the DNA TGCGCCAGCAGCTTGGACCGACACTACGAGCAGTACTTC.

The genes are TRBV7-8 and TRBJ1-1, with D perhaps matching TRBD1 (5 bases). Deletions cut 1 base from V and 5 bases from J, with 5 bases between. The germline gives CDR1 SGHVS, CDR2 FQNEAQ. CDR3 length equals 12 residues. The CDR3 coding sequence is TGTGCCAGCAGCTTAGACAGGACTGAAGCTTTCTTT. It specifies CASSLDRTEAFF.

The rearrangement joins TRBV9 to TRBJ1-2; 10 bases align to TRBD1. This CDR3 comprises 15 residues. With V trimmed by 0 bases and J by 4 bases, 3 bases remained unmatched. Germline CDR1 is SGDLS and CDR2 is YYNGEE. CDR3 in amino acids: CASSVGDRGAYGYTF. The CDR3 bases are TGTGCCAGCAGCGTAGGGGACAGGGGAGCCTATGGCTACACCTTC.

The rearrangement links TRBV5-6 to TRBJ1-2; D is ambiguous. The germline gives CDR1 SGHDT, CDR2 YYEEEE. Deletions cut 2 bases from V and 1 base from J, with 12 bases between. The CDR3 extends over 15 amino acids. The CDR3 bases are TGTGCCAGCAGCTTCGGAATTCAGGATAACTATGGCTACACCTTC. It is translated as CASSFGIQDNYGYTF.

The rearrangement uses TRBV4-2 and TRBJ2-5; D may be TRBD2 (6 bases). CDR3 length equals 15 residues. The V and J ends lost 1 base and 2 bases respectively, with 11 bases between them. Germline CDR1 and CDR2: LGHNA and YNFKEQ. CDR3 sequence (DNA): TGTGCCAGCAGCCAAGGTCTCGCGGGGCAAGAGACCCAGTACTTC. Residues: CASSQGLAGQETQYF.

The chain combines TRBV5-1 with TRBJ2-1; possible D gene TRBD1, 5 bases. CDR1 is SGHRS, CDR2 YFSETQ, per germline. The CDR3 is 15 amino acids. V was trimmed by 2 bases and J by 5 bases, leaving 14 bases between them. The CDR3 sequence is CASSLVSSGNNEQFF. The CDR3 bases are TGCGCCAGCAGCTTAGTGTCCTCAGGGAACAATGAGCAGTTCTTC.

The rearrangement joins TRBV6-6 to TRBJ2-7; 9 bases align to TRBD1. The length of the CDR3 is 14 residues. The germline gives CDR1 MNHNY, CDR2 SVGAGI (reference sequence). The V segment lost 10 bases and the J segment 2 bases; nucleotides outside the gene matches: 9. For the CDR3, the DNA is TGTGCCACCGAGGGACAGGGCCCCACCTACGAGCAGTACTTC. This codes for CATEGQGPTYEQYF.

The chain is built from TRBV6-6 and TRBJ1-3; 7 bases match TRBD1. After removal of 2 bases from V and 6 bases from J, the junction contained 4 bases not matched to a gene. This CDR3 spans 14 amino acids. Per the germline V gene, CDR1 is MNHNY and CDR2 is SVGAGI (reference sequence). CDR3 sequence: CASSYKGAKNTIYF. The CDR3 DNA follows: TGTGCCAGCAGTTACAAGGGGGCGAAAAACACCATATATTTT.

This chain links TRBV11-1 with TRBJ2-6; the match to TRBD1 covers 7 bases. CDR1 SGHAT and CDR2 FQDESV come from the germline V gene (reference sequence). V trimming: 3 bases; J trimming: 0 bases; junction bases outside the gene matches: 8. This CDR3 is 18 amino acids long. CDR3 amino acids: CASSFSGTASSGANVLTF. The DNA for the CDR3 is TGTGCCAGCAGCTTCTCCGGGACAGCGAGCTCTGGGGCCAACGTCCTGACTTTC.

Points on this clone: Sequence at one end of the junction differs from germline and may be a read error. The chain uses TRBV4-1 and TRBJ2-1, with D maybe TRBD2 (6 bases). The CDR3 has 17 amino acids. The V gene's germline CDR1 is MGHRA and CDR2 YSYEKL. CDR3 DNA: TGCGCCAGCAGCCCCCCTTACCGGGGGAGCTCCTACAATGAGCAGCTCTTC. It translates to CASSPPYRGSSYNEQLF.

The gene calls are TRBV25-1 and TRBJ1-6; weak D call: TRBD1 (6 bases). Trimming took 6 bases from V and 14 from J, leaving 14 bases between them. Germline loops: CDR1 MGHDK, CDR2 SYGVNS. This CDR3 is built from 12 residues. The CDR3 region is CASSPTGSTLHF. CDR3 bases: TGTGCCAGCAGCCCCACAGGGAGCACCCTCCACTTT.